This T cell receptor beta chain came from a study of blood T cells in healthy people across ages (dated by TCRdb to 2014 to 2015). Some background on the complete study: Template switching captured roughly one uniquely barcoded TCR beta cDNA molecule per two T cells in model experiments. Age-related changes in TCR beta repertoire diversity were measured in the study by deep sequencing normalized with unique cDNA molecular identifiers. Donors were grouped into four age groups: young (average roughly 15 years), middle-aged (around 39), aged (about 60) and long-lived (just over 80). To avoid experimental bias, donors of different ages were randomly spread across the sequencing lanes. For two donors (one aged 18 to 29 and one aged 80 or older), the study analyzed two additional independent replicas of 1 million unique cDNA reads from the same blood draw. Beyond this particular receptor, the publication reports: Because the CMV infection status of the donors was unknown, age-related changes in expanded clonotypes may potentially have been confounded. Estimates of total diversity based on one million sequenced T cells were considered lower bounds and underestimates. Observed TCR beta diversity correlated strongly with the percentage of naive T cells measured by flow cytometry. Bulk unsorted PBMC profiling prevented conclusive comparison of naive and antigen-experienced compartments. Compared with the aged group, the long-lived group had more naive CD4+ T cells, fewer expanded clones and increased TCR diversity, suggesting age selection. As age increased, observed TCR beta diversity per million T cells dropped in a roughly linear way, and a significant reduction was already evident by age about 40.

The donors were roughly 39 Caucasian individuals from Russia, aged about 6 to 95 years, who were systemically healthy. Each donor gave approximately 9.3 milliliters of peripheral blood, collected into EDTA-treated Vacutainer tubes. Ficoll-Paque density-gradient centrifugation was used to isolate PBMCs, with at least 6.5 million per sample. Total RNA, at least 6 micrograms per sample, was extracted from PBMCs with Trizol reagent. Naive CD45RAhigh/CD27high T cell percentages were measured by flow cytometry on a PBMC aliquot from every donor. Points on this clonotype: This clone's antigen is unknown. Base qualities are not at hand, and no much larger clone is one base apart.

Library generation was performed with 5' RACE. TCRdb shows the sequencer as Illumina HiSeq 2500. The second PCR ran for about 6 to 12 cycles and used a J-beta primer mix along with a sample-barcoded 5' primer. A template-switch 5' adaptor carrying 12 random nucleotides introduced a unique molecular identifier onto each TCR beta cDNA molecule. Each sample yielded at least 2.5 million CDR3-containing paired-end reads. First-strand cDNA synthesis was performed from all RNA using the Mint cDNA synthesis kit, with priming by a TRBC-specific oligonucleotide. Following uracil-DNA glycosylase treatment, all cDNA underwent a first 18-cycle PCR with the universal primers M1SS and BC2_uni_R. Concerning the study's data processing: For normalization, 1 million high-quality reads were randomly selected from each sample, with every read carrying a distinct molecular identifier. Instead of being binned into consensus sequences, reads with shared molecular identifiers were discarded. CDR3 identification, clonotype clustering and error correction used MiTCR with a Q25 quality threshold and the strictest error-elimination algorithm. A nonparametric unseen species model with Euler transformation was used to estimate lower-bound total TCR beta diversity. The public sequencing data were trimmed at Q25 with fastp and processed into clonotypes with MiXCR by TCRdb, which kept only in-frame beta chains. Rows matching on CDR3 protein sequence are summarized as one entry with the most common DNA and genes. TCRdb's processing, not the authors', yielded these V and J calls. Here the sample has around 1.5 million distinct CDR3 sequences; roughly 40% occur a single time. The ten largest clones capture 6.5% to 10% of the sample.

The CDR3, from cysteine to phenylalanine, totals 16 residues. Only the CDR3 DNA stays, 48 bases, in frame from base 1. V is trimmed back by 4 bases and J by 0 bases, and the junction contains 7 bases that no gene match accounts for. The germline V gene sets CDR1 to SGDLS and CDR2 to YYNGEE. The sample taken for sequencing was blood. The V gene is TRBV9 and the J gene is TRBJ2-3; TRBD1 matches 8 bases in the middle. This sequence originates from a woman aged 18-29 years in good health. This receptor has the CDR3 CASSPGTGLSTDTQYF. In nucleotides, the sequence is TGTGCCAGCAGCCCCGGGACAGGCCTCAGCACAGATACGCAGTATTTT.